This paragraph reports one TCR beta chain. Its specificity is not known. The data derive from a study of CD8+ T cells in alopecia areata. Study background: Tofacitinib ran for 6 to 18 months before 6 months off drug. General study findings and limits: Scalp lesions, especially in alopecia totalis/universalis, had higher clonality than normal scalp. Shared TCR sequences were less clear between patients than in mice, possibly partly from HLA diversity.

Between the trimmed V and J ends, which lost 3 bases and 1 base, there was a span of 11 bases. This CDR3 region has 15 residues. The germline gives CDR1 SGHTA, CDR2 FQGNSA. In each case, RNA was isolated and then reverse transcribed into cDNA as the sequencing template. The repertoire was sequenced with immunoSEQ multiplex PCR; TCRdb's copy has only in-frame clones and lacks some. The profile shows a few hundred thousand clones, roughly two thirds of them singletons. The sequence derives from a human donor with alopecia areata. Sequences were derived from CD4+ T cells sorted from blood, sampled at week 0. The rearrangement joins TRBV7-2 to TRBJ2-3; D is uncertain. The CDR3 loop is CASSFDTLGTDTQYF. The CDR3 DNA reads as TGTGCCAGCAGCTTTGACACCCTGGGCACAGATACGCAGTATTTT.